Below, 22 T cell receptor beta chains from the same sample are listed, as sequenced in a study of blood T cell repertoires in COVID-19. Sequenced by immunoSEQ multiplex PCR; TCRdb stores in-frame clones only, minus some. The data hold 200,000 to 250,000 clones, with around 80% observed a single time. The material sequenced was PBMCs or T cells enriched from blood (not recorded which). The receptors derive from a man aged 55 to 70 who had recovered from COVID-19.

This clone was seen just once. The V gene is TRBV29-1, the J gene TRBJ1-1; tentatively, D is TRBD1 (5 bases). Looked up from germline, CDR1 is SQVTM and CDR2 is ANQGSEA. The V and J ends lost 7 bases and 0 bases respectively, with 12 bases between them. The CDR3 is 13 amino acids. The CDR3 region has the DNA TGCAGCGCCAGACAGAAGCTGAACACTGAAGCTTTCTTT. This encodes CSARQKLNTEAFF.

The chain couples TRBV30 to TRBJ1-5, with 8 positions matching TRBD1. V dropped 4 bases and J dropped 6; count of bases not matched to a gene: 11. The CDR3 totals 15 residues. Per the germline V gene, CDR1 is GTSNPN and CDR2 is SVGIG (reference sequence). CDR3 nucleotides: TGTGCCTGGACAGCAGGGGGCGCGGTAGGTCAGCCCCAGCATTTT. Its protein product is CAWTAGGAVGQPQHF.

The rearrangement joins TRBV7-8 to TRBJ1-5, with 9 bases lining up with TRBD1. CDR3 length: 16 amino acids. V gave up 0 bases and J gave up 6 bases; unmatched junction bases: 6. Germline loops: CDR1 SGHVS, CDR2 FQNEAQ. The CDR3 region is CASSLAMGTGLQPQHF. Here the CDR3 DNA reads TGTGCCAGCAGCTTAGCGATGGGGACAGGGCTTCAGCCCCAGCATTTT.

The chain links TRBV7-9 to TRBJ2-1; D not resolved. The CDR3 is made up of 13 amino acids. Germline values: CDR1 SEHNR, CDR2 FQNEAQ (reference sequence). Trimming shortened V by 0 bases and J by 5 bases, and 5 bases separated the two germline ends. For the CDR3, the DNA is TGTGCCAGCAGCTTAGCGCGAGACAATGAGCAGTTCTTC. This sequence encodes CASSLARDNEQFF.

The chain joins TRBV6-4 to TRBJ1-5, with a possible D match to TRBD1 (5 bases). V lost 4 bases, J lost 0 bases, and 16 bases lay in between. The CDR3 contains 17 residues. The germline V gene has CDR1 MRHNA and CDR2 SNTAGT. CDR3 nucleotides: TGTGCCAGCAGTGGGGGGGACCGACACAATAGCAATCAGCCCCAGCATTTT. As protein: CASSGGDRHNSNQPQHF.

V and J are TRBV11-2 and TRBJ2-1; 11 bases are shared with TRBD2. The CDR3 length is 16 residues. Per germline, CDR1 SGHAT and CDR2 FQNNGV. V was clipped by 0 bases and J by 8 bases; unmatched bases: 6. CDR3 DNA sequence: TGTGCCAGCAGCTTAGATCGGCTAGCGGGGGGTTATGAGCAGTTCTTC. Its translation: CASSLDRLAGGYEQFF.

As concerns this clone: Compared with germline, one end of the junction differs, possibly owing to a read error. V is TRBV7-7 and J is TRBJ2-2, with D unresolved. In germline, CDR1 is SSHAT, CDR2 FNYEAQ (reference sequence). The CDR3 covers 14 residues. The CDR3 nucleotides read TGTGCTAGCAGCTCTACCTTCCTTGGCGGGGAGCTGTTTTTT. It yields the protein CASSSTFLGGELFF.

This chain uses TRBV5-1 with TRBJ1-1; D uncertain. The CDR3 spans 14 residues. V gave up 0 bases and J gave up 0 bases, with 6 bases separating them. Germline V gene sequence: CDR1 SGHRS, CDR2 YFSETQ. This CDR3 is CASSLVAVNTEAFF. The CDR3, as DNA: TGCGCCAGCAGCTTGGTGGCAGTGAACACTGAAGCTTTCTTT.

The CDR3 loop reads CASSPGGGGTEAFF. CDR3 nucleotides: TGTGCCAGCTCACCAGGGGGGGGCGGCACTGAAGCTTTCTTT. This chain joins TRBV18 and TRBJ1-1, with a possible D match to TRBD1 (6 bases). The germline gives CDR1 KGHSH, CDR2 LQKENI. The V gene lost 2 bases and the J gene lost 4 bases, with 11 bases spanning the gap. The CDR3 is 14 residues long. The variable domain in full, completed from reference TRBV18 and TRBJ1-1, reads NAGVMQNPRHLVRRRGQEARLRCSPMKGHSHVYWYRQLPEEGLKFMVYLQKENIIDESGMPKERFSAEFPKEGPSILRIQQVVRGDSAAYFCASSPGGGGTEAFFGQGTRLTVV.

As regards this clone: The final CDR3 position lacks the conserved phenylalanine or tryptophan, pointing to a likely read error. CDR3 nucleotide sequence: TGTGCCAGCAGTCTACAGGGTGGCTATGGCTACACCCTC. Residues: CASSLQGGYGYTL. The rearrangement links TRBV12-3 or TRBV12-4 to TRBJ1-2, with a possible D match to TRBD1 (6 bases). The V end was cut by 5 bases, the J end by 4 bases, with 11 bases between. This CDR3 is built from 13 residues.

The chain couples TRBV5-6 to TRBJ2-5; 11 bases line up with TRBD2. The CDR3 sequence is 17 residues long. Germline V gene data show CDR1 as SGHDT and CDR2 as YYEEEE. The J segment lost 5 bases and the V segment lost 2 bases, leaving 11 bases of the junction unmatched. The DNA for the CDR3 is TGTGCCAGCAGCTTCGGACTAGCGGGCTTCAACAGGGAGACCCAGTACTTC. Protein product: CASSFGLAGFNRETQYF.

This clone has more than one count but fewer than ten. The rearrangement links TRBV7-9 to TRBJ2-3; a weak D match, TRBD1 (5 bases). Germline lookup yields CDR1 SEHNR and CDR2 FQNEAQ (reference sequence). This CDR3 is 13 amino acids long. V lost 6 bases to trimming and J lost 2 bases, with 9 bases between them. CDR3 DNA sequence: TGTGCCAGCAGAGGGGCTGCCACAGATACGCAGTATTTT. This codes for CASRGAATDTQYF. Filled out from reference TRBV7-9 and TRBJ2-3, the complete variable domain reads DTGVSQNPRHKITKRGQNVTFRCDPISEHNRLYWYRQTLGQGPEFLTYFQNEAQLEKSRLLSDRFSAERPKGSFSTLEIQRTEQGDSAMYLCASRGAATDTQYFGPGTRLTVL.

The CDR3 region is CASSWMGLALSNEQFF. CDR3 DNA: TGCGCCAGCAGCTGGATGGGACTAGCGCTCTCCAATGAGCAGTTCTTC. The rearrangement uses TRBV5-1 and TRBJ2-1; 10 bases are a match to TRBD2. The CDR3 has 16 residues. Unmatched junction bases numbered 9, after V lost 3 bases and J lost 6 bases. CDR1 and CDR2 from the germline V gene are SGHRS and YFSETQ. Based on the CDR3 plus reference TRBV5-1 and TRBJ2-1, the full variable domain is KAGVTQTPRYLIKTRGQQVTLSCSPISGHRSVSWYQQTPGQGLQFLFEYFSETQRNKGNFPGRFSGRQFSNSRSEMNVSTLELGDSALYLCASSWMGLALSNEQFFGPGTRLTVL.

The chain uses TRBV11-2 and TRBJ1-2; D remains ambiguous. Germline lookup yields CDR1 SGHAT and CDR2 FQNNGV. V was shortened by 0 bases and J by 4 bases, with 12 bases between the two germline ends. The CDR3 loop spans 15 amino acids. The CDR3 DNA is TGTGCCAGCAGCTTAGAGCGTACCTCGAGCTATGGCTACACCTTC. Amino acids: CASSLERTSSYGYTF.

The V gene is TRBV21-1, the J gene TRBJ2-4; the table's D call, TRBD1, has no DNA check behind it. TRBV21-1 is a known pseudogene. The CDR3 runs to 14 residues. In nucleotides, the CDR3 is TGTGCCAGCAGCTACCAGATAGCCAAAAACATTCAGTACTTC. The encoded protein is CASSYQIAKNIQYF.

CDR3 in amino acids: CASGDRDGQPQHF. CDR3 bases: TGTGCCAGTGGGGACAGGGACGGTCAGCCCCAGCATTTT. This chain connects TRBV19 to TRBJ1-5, with 9 bases identical to TRBD1. The CDR3 loop spans 13 amino acids. V lost 8 bases to trimming and J lost 6 bases; unmatched junction nucleotides: 5. Germline V CDR1 and CDR2: LNHDA, SQIVND (reference sequence). The complete variable domain, with remaining parts taken from reference TRBV19 and TRBJ1-5, reads DGGITQSPKYLFRKEGQNVTLSCEQNLNHDAMYWYRQDPGQGLRLIYYSQIVNDFQKGDIAEGYSVSREKKESFPLTVTSAQKNPTAFYLCASGDRDGQPQHFGDGTRLSIL.

The CDR3 reads CATKIESYGYTF. In DNA, the CDR3 is TGTGCCACAAAGATAGAGTCCTATGGCTACACCTTC. The V and J genes are TRBV10-3 and TRBJ1-2; D unclear. The CDR3 covers 12 residues. In germline, CDR1 is ENHRY, CDR2 SYGVKD. Trimming took 10 bases from V and 4 from J, leaving 13 bases between them.

The CDR3 DNA reads as TGTGCCAGCAGCCTAAGAGACAGGGGCCCAGGGGAGCAGTACTTC. It encodes CASSLRDRGPGEQYF. V and J are TRBV11-2 and TRBJ2-7, with TRBD1 identical over 8 bases. Trimming at V came to 5 bases and at J to 7 bases, leaving 13 bases not matched to a gene. CDR1 is SGHAT and CDR2 is FQNNGV in the germline V gene. This CDR3 comprises 15 residues.

V usage is TRBV10-2 and J usage is TRBJ2-5, with D perhaps matching TRBD1 (6 bases). This CDR3 comprises 13 residues. Germline V gives CDR1 WSHSY, CDR2 SAAADI. Trimming stripped 6 bases from V and 5 bases from J, with 13 bases between. CDR3 sequence: CASSSTGLETQYF. In DNA form, the CDR3 reads TGCGCCAGCAGCAGTACAGGGTTGGAGACCCAGTACTTC.

The V and J genes are TRBV20-1 and TRBJ1-2, with D unclear. CDR3 length: 11 residues. Germline-derived CDR1 and CDR2 are DFQATT and SNEGSKA (reference sequence). V lost 4 bases to trimming and J lost 3 bases, with 6 bases between them. The CDR3 bases are TGCAGTGCTACCACAGACTATGGCTACACCTTC. Translated, it gives CSATTDYGYTF.

The J gene is TRBJ1-6, the V gene TRBV6-5; a weak D match, TRBD1 (5 bases). The CDR3 runs to 13 residues. The ends were cut back, 5 bases at V and 10 bases at J, with 12 bases in the middle. Germline CDR1 is MNHEY and CDR2 is SVGAGI. The DNA of the CDR3 is TGTGCCAGCAGTCGCGGGACCTCCTCACCCCTCCACTTT. Amino acids: CASSRGTSSPLHF.

The genes are TRBV19 and TRBJ2-3, with TRBD2 as a possible D gene (6 bases). The ends were cut back, 6 bases at V and 0 bases at J, with 7 bases in the middle. The CDR3 spans 13 residues. CDR1 LNHDA and CDR2 SQIVND come from the germline V gene (reference sequence). DNA of the CDR3: TGTGCCAGTAGGCGGGAAAGCACAGATACGCAGTATTTT. Amino acid sequence: CASRRESTDTQYF.